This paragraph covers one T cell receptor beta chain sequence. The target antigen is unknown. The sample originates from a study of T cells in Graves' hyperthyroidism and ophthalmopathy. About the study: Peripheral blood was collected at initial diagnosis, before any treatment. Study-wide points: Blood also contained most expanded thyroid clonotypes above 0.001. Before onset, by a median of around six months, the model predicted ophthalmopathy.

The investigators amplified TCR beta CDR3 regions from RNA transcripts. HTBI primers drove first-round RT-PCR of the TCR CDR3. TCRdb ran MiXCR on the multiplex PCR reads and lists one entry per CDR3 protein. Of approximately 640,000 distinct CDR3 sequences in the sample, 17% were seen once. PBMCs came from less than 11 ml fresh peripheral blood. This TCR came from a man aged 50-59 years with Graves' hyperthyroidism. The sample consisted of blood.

The CDR3 is CASSLFLGNNEQFF. CDR3 nucleotide sequence: TGCGCCAGCAGCTTGTTCCTCGGTAACAATGAGCAGTTCTTC. The chain joins TRBV5-1 to TRBJ2-1; D gene ambiguous. The germline V and J ends were trimmed by 1 base and 5 bases, with 10 bases remaining between them. This CDR3 is built from 14 residues. Germline assignment: CDR1 SGHRS and CDR2 YFSETQ.